The 10 T cell receptor beta chains presented below share a single source sample, sequenced in a study of response to subunit inactivated influenza vaccine. MiXCR, run by TCRdb on the RT-PCR reads, gives a single entry per CDR3 protein. The repertoire holds 800,000 to 1,000,000 distinct CDR3 sequences, with 21% as singletons. Sequenced here: PBMCs from blood, sampled about 5 days after vaccination. The origin of the receptors is a man aged 45-65 years who received an inactivated influenza vaccine.

The chain recombines TRBV20-1 with TRBJ2-1, with 10 bases matching TRBD2. The junction had 8 bases not matched to a gene; V was cut back by 5 bases and J by 4 bases. This CDR3 comprises 15 residues. Looked up from germline, CDR1 is DFQATT and CDR2 is SNEGSKA (reference sequence). This CDR3 is CSASAASGSYNEQFF. The CDR3 DNA follows: TGCAGTGCTTCAGCGGCTAGCGGGAGTTACAATGAGCAGTTCTTC.

The V and J genes are TRBV11-2 and TRBJ1-4; the match to TRBD1 covers 7 bases. This CDR3 has 15 residues. Germline V gives CDR1 SGHAT, CDR2 FQNNGV. Germline trimming cut 2 bases from V and 7 bases from J; bases unmatched to any gene: 7. In nucleotides, the CDR3 is TGTGCCAGCAGCTTAACGACAGGGTGGACTGAAAAACTGTTTTTT. Translating gives CASSLTTGWTEKLFF.

This clonotype was observed once. The chain carries TRBV20-1 and TRBJ2-1; 13 bases are a match to TRBD2. The CDR3 spans 14 residues. CDR1 and CDR2 (germline): DFQATT, SNEGSKA (reference sequence). Trimming took 7 bases from V and 9 from J; bases not matched to a gene: 9. CDR3 coding DNA: TGCAGTGGGGACACTAGCGGGAGGGGTGGTGAGCAGTTCTTC. Its translation: CSGDTSGRGGEQFF.

This clonotype has more than one count but fewer than ten. This chain uses TRBV12-3 or TRBV12-4 with TRBJ1-5; possibly TRBD1 for D (5 bases). V gave up 4 bases and J gave up 1 base, with 14 bases separating them. CDR3 length: 16 residues. The CDR3 sequence is CASSSGTRRSNQPQHF. The CDR3 bases are TGTGCCAGCAGTTCCGGGACCCGAAGGAGCAATCAGCCCCAGCATTTT.

This sequence joins TRBV9 and TRBJ1-2, with a possible D match to TRBD1 (6 bases). The CDR3 runs to 15 residues. V lost 2 bases, J lost 2 bases, and 13 bases lay in between. CDR1 is SGDLS and CDR2 is YYNGEE in the germline V gene. The CDR3: CASSVGDRPNYGYTF. CDR3 in DNA: TGTGCCAGCAGCGTCGGTGACAGGCCGAACTATGGCTACACCTTC.

This clonotype was picked up many times. V usage is TRBV25-1 and J usage is TRBJ2-7; TRBD2 matches at 11 bases. The germline CDR1 and CDR2 sequences are MGHDK and SYGVNS. Trimming took 5 bases from V and 6 from J; bases not matched to a gene: 9. CDR3 length: 15 residues. This CDR3 is CASSRSGTSGSEQYF. The CDR3 DNA sequence: TGTGCCAGCAGTCGGTCCGGGACTAGCGGTTCCGAGCAGTACTTC.

In its sample, this clonotype was seen a few times. The chain has TRBV2 and TRBJ2-1, with D unclear. In germline, CDR1 is SNHLY, CDR2 FYNNEI. The CDR3 length is 16 residues. V dropped 1 base and J dropped 0 bases, with 10 bases sitting between them. For the CDR3, the DNA is TGTGCCAGCAGTGAAGTCTTAATTAGCTCCTACAATGAGCAGTTCTTC. As protein: CASSEVLISSYNEQFF. The variable domain in full, completed from reference TRBV2 and TRBJ2-1, reads EPEVTQTPSHQVTQMGQEVILRCVPISNHLYFYWYRQILGQKVEFLVSFYNNEISEKSEIFDDQFSVERPDGSNFTLKIRSTKLEDSAMYFCASSEVLISSYNEQFFGPGTRLTVL.

The sample holds a few counts of this clonotype. The germline gene is not matched at one end of the junction; a read error may be the cause. The chain recombines TRBV7-8 with TRBJ2-7; D is perhaps TRBD2 (6 bases). The length of the CDR3 is 14 residues. The germline gives CDR1 SGHVS, CDR2 FQNEAQ. Here the CDR3 DNA reads TGTGCCAGCAGCCTAGCGACTCACTCCTACGAGCAGTACTTC. It encodes CASSLATHSYEQYF.

V is TRBV5-1 and J is TRBJ2-3; 7 bases fit TRBD2. V was clipped by 4 bases and J by 2 bases; unmatched bases: 10. Germline CDR1 and CDR2: SGHRS and YFSETQ. The CDR3 spans 16 residues. CDR3 sequence (DNA): TGCGCCAGCAGCCTCATTGGCGGGGGAGACACAGATACGCAGTATTTT. This codes for CASSLIGGGDTDTQYF.

This clonotype was counted at least ten times. The rearrangement uses TRBV5-1 and TRBJ2-7; 8 nucleotides align to TRBD2. Losses at the gene ends were 3 bases for V and 4 bases for J; bases not matched to a gene: 3. Germline CDR1 and CDR2: SGHRS and YFSETQ. The CDR3 runs 13 residues. CDR3 loop: CASSSTSDYEQYF. For the CDR3, the DNA is TGCGCCAGCAGCTCGACTAGCGATTACGAGCAGTACTTC.